The entry that follows covers one T cell receptor beta chain sequence. The antigen is not known. The data were taken from a study of T cells in localized non-small cell lung cancer. Study-wide results and caveats: Sequencing covered just one tumor region, so heterogeneity cannot be ruled out. Uninvolved adjacent lung showed the highest T cell clonality, exceeding tumor.

Libraries were prepared by immunoSEQ multiplex PCR; TCRdb keeps only in-frame clonotypes and omits some of them. The sample consists of around 140,000 clones, more than 70% of them appearing once. This CDR3 has 14 amino acids. Trimming cost V 6 bases and J 8 bases; bases outside gene matches: 10. The germline V gene encodes CDR1 MNHEY and CDR2 SVGAGI. The rearrangement links TRBV6-5 to TRBJ2-5, with 9 nucleotides matching TRBD2. The receptor was derived from a female donor aged 60 or older with stage I lung adenocarcinoma. The sequencing here drew on peripheral blood, taken before any cancer treatment. CDR3 coding DNA: TGTGCCAGCAGAAGACTAGCGGACCGAGGTACCCAGTACTTC. Its translation: CASRRLADRGTQYF.